Sequencing of this T cell receptor (beta chain) was carried out in a study of blood T cell repertoires in COVID-19. Study-level background: From the United States, Italy and Spain came samples of acute and convalescent COVID-19.

CDR3 length: 13 residues. Germline values: CDR1 LNHNV, CDR2 YYDKDF (reference sequence). V shed 3 bases and J shed 8 bases, with 11 bases lying between them. The sample holds a few counts of this clone. Source study methods: By means of reference gene primer amplification, nucleated cell counts were estimated. The assay was immunoSEQ multiplex PCR, and TCRdb's table has in-frame clones only and misses some. The D gene and trimming were derived from the DNA, and the V and J assignments and clone size from that table. In the table there are approximately 90,000 clones, around three quarters of which are singletons.

The sequencing input was peripheral blood. The clonotype originates from a human donor in a cohort sampled during active COVID-19. The rearrangement links TRBV15 to TRBJ1-5, with D possibly matching TRBD1 (5 bases). CDR3: CATSRSGGEPQHF. Written as DNA, the CDR3 is TGTGCCACCAGCAGGAGCGGGGGGGAGCCCCAGCATTTT.